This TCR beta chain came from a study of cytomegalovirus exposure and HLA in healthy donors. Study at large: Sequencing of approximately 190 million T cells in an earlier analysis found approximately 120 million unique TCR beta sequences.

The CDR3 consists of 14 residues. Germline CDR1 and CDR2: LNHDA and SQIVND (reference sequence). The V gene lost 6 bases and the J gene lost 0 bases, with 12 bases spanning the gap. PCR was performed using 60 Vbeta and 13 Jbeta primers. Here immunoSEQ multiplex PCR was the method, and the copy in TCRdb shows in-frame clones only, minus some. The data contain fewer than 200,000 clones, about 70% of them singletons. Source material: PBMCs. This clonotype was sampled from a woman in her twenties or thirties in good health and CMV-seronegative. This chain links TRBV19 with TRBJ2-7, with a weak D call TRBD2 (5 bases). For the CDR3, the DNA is TGTGCCAGTAGCTTGAGCGGAAGCTCCTACGAGCAGTACTTC. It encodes CASSLSGSSYEQYF.